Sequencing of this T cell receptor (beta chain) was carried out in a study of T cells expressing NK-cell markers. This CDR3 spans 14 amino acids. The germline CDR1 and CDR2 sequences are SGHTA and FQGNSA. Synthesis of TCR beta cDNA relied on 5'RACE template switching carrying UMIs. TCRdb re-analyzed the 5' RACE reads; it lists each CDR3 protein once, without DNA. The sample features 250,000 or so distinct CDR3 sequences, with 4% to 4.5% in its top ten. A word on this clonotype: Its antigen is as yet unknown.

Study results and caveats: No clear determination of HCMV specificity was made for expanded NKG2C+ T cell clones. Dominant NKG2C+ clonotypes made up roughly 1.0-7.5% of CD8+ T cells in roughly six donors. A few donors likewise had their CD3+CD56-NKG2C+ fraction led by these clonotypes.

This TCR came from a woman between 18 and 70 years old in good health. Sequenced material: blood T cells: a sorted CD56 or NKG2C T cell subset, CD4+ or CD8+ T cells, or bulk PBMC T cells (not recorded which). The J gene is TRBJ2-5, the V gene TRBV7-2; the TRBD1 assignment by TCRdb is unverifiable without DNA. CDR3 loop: CASSLQGRGETQYF.